What follows are 31 T cell receptor beta chains derived from one specimen sequenced in a study of blood T cell repertoires in COVID-19. Sequenced by immunoSEQ multiplex PCR; TCRdb stores in-frame clones only, minus some. This sample yields 220,000 or so clones, of which about 78% are seen a single time; 4.5% to 7% belongs to the top ten. The material sequenced was peripheral blood. Receptors were obtained from a woman in her seventies with acute or convalescent COVID-19.

In this sample, this clone turned up once. The chain has TRBV29-1 and TRBJ2-2; a weak D match, TRBD2 (5 bases). This CDR3 is 13 amino acids long. Germline CDR1 is SQVTM and CDR2 is ANQGSEA. The V end was cut by 5 bases, the J end by 1 base, with 8 bases between. This CDR3 is CSVREENTGELFF. The DNA of the CDR3 is TGCAGCGTTCGGGAAGAGAACACCGGGGAGCTGTTTTTT.

The chain is built from TRBV5-5 and TRBJ2-1; D gene ambiguous. This CDR3 contains 15 residues. CDR1 is SGHKS and CDR2 is YYEKEE in the germline V gene (reference sequence). The germline V and J ends were trimmed by 0 bases and 0 bases, with 7 bases remaining between them. The CDR3 DNA is TGTGCCAGCAGCTTGGATCCGAGCTCCTACAATGAGCAGTTCTTC. This encodes CASSLDPSSYNEQFF.

V and J are TRBV6-6 and TRBJ1-1; D is unresolved. This CDR3 has 14 residues. The V and J ends lost 3 bases and 5 bases respectively, with 13 bases between them. Germline CDR1 reads MNHNY; CDR2 reads SVGAGI (reference sequence). This chain's CDR3 is CASSYHEGGTEAFF. The CDR3 DNA is TGTGCCAGCAGTTATCATGAGGGTGGGACTGAAGCTTTCTTT.

V is TRBV16 and J is TRBJ2-7; 8 nucleotides line up with TRBD1. The J segment lost 2 bases and the V segment lost 4 bases, leaving 13 bases of the junction unmatched. Germline V gives CDR1 KGHSY, CDR2 FQNENV. The CDR3 loop spans 17 amino acids. CDR3 bases: TGTGCCAGCAGCCCCCCGGGACAGGAAAAACAAGCCTACGAGCAGTACTTC. The encoded protein is CASSPPGQEKQAYEQYF.

The rearrangement joins TRBV30 to TRBJ1-5; D is ambiguous. V gave up 2 bases and J gave up 2 bases, with 10 bases separating them. Germline-derived CDR1 and CDR2 are GTSNPN and SVGIG (reference sequence). CDR3 length equals 14 residues. The CDR3 region has the DNA TGTGCCTGGAGTCCGGGTCTGGGCAATCAGCCCCAGCATTTT. Translating gives CAWSPGLGNQPQHF.

This rearrangement joins TRBV6-5 to TRBJ1-3; 9 bases map to TRBD1. CDR3 length equals 15 residues. CDR1 MNHEY and CDR2 SVGAGI come from the germline V gene. V was clipped by 6 bases and J by 3 bases; unmatched bases: 6. CDR3 protein: CASRYTGGFGNTIYF. CDR3 DNA sequence: TGTGCCAGCAGATATACAGGGGGCTTTGGAAACACCATATATTTT.

The chain has TRBV7-9 and TRBJ2-1; 14 nucleotides align to TRBD2. From germline, CDR1 is SEHNR and CDR2 FQNEAQ (reference sequence). V shed 7 bases, J shed 8 bases, and the junction held 10 bases outside the gene matches. CDR3 size: 16 residues. The CDR3 bases are TGTGCCAGCACCGGTCCGGGACTAGCGGGAGTTGATGAGCAGTTCTTC. This gives the protein CASTGPGLAGVDEQFF.

The chain carries TRBV2 and TRBJ1-2; D is undetermined. V lost 3 bases and J 5 bases, leaving 13 bases between the germline ends. CDR3 size: 14 residues. Germline V lookup: CDR1 SNHLY, CDR2 FYNNEI. CDR3 nucleotide sequence: TGTGCCAGCAGTGACGGCGGGAGTACGTATGGCTACACCTTC. It codes for CASSDGGSTYGYTF.

This clone was observed a handful of times. This chain connects TRBV28 to TRBJ2-6, with no clear D. Deletions cut 6 bases from V and 7 bases from J, with 10 bases between. The CDR3 runs to 13 residues. Looked up from germline, CDR1 is MDHEN and CDR2 is SYDVKM. This CDR3 is CASRAPSANVLTF. Here the CDR3 DNA reads TGTGCCAGCAGGGCCCCTTCAGCCAACGTCCTGACTTTC.

The CDR3, as DNA: TGTGCCAGCAGTTCCCCTCCAGTGAACACTGAAGCTTTCTTT. Residues: CASSSPPVNTEAFF. This chain uses TRBV7-9 with TRBJ1-1; D is unclear. The CDR3 has 14 amino acids. The V end lost 6 bases, the J end lost 0 bases, and 11 bases lay between the germline ends. Per the germline V gene, CDR1 is SEHNR and CDR2 is FQNEAQ (reference sequence).

This clone was seen only a few times. J is TRBJ2-7 and V is TRBV13; TRBD2 might be the D (5 bases). CDR1 PRHDT and CDR2 FYEKMQ come from the germline V gene (reference sequence). The CDR3 runs to 14 residues. V gave up 4 bases and J gave up 5 bases, with 15 bases separating them. The CDR3 DNA is TGTGCCAGCAGCTCGACGGCGGGCGGTGACGAGCAGTACTTC. The encoded protein is CASSSTAGGDEQYF.

The table lists this clone with a count of one. The V gene is TRBV18, the J gene TRBJ1-1; 7 bases align to TRBD1. The CDR3 contains 16 residues. The V gene end was trimmed by 5 bases and the J gene end by 0 bases; junction bases not matched to a gene: 9. From germline, CDR1 is KGHSH and CDR2 LQKENI. In DNA, the CDR3 is TGTGCCAGCTCATCAACTAAGGACAGGTTGAACACTGAAGCTTTCTTT. This encodes CASSSTKDRLNTEAFF.

This clone was seen once. The chain links TRBV28 to TRBJ2-1, with D perhaps TRBD2 (5 bases). CDR1 is MDHEN and CDR2 is SYDVKM in the germline V gene. The CDR3 is made up of 14 amino acids. V lost 5 bases, J lost 7 bases, and 15 bases lay in between. CDR3 coding DNA: TGTGCCAGCAGTCCCCAGTGGAGGAAGAATGAGCAGTTCTTC. Translated, it gives CASSPQWRKNEQFF. The variable domain in full, completed from reference TRBV28 and TRBJ2-1, reads DVKVTQSSRYLVKRTGEKVFLECVQDMDHENMFWYRQDPGLGLRLIYFSYDVKMKEKGDIPEGYSVSREKKERFSLILESASTNQTSMYLCASSPQWRKNEQFFGPGTRLTVL.

The sample holds one count of this clone. This chain connects TRBV24-1 to TRBJ2-7, with TRBD1 matching 9 bases. This CDR3 region has 16 residues. Germline V CDR1 and CDR2: KGHDR, SFDVKD. The V gene end was trimmed by 4 bases and the J gene end by 1 base; junction bases not matched to a gene: 7. CDR3 residues: CATSDSTGGRSYEQYF. DNA of the CDR3: TGTGCCACCAGTGACTCCACAGGGGGCAGGTCCTACGAGCAGTACTTC.

CDR3 in amino acids: CASSQKTTSVISTDTQYF. In DNA form, the CDR3 reads TGTGCCAGCAGCCAAAAAACAACTAGCGTAATAAGCACAGATACGCAGTATTTT. The chain combines TRBV3-1 (or the pseudogene TRBV3-2) with TRBJ2-3, with 7 bases identical to TRBD2. Looked up from germline, CDR1 is LGHDT and CDR2 is YNNKEL (reference sequence). The CDR3 spans 18 residues. J was trimmed by 0 bases and V by 2 bases; bases with no gene match: 11.

The chain carries TRBV7-2 and TRBJ2-7; D possibly corresponds to TRBD1 (6 bases). The CDR3 totals 15 residues. V lost 3 bases, J lost 5 bases, and 17 bases lay in between. Germline loops: CDR1 SGHTA, CDR2 FQGNSA. CDR3 in amino acids: CASSFFGQSRHEQYF. DNA for the CDR3: TGTGCCAGCAGCTTTTTTGGACAGTCGAGGCACGAGCAGTACTTC.

This rearrangement joins TRBV15 to TRBJ2-7; 11 nucleotides line up with TRBD2. CDR3 length: 15 residues. CDR1 and CDR2 from the germline V gene are LNHNV and YYDKDF (reference sequence). V lost 5 bases, J lost 6 bases, and 9 bases stayed unmatched. CDR3 sequence: CATSRDPSGGSEQYF. In nucleotides, the CDR3 is TGTGCCACCAGCCGCGACCCTAGCGGGGGGTCCGAGCAGTACTTC.

This clone was observed once. Other DNA sequences in this sample translate to the same CDR3. The chain couples TRBV18 to TRBJ2-7; D is possibly TRBD1 (5 bases). Deletions cut 3 bases from V and 0 bases from J, with 6 bases between. The CDR3 contains 13 residues. Looked up from germline, CDR1 is KGHSH and CDR2 is LQKENI. The CDR3 coding sequence is TGTGCCAGCTCACCTCAGGGCTCCTACGAGCAGTACTTC. It yields the protein CASSPQGSYEQYF.

This chain uses TRBV28 with TRBJ2-7; TRBD2 agrees at 14 bases. V shed 6 bases, J shed 7 bases, and the junction held 11 bases outside the gene matches. The CDR3 is made up of 16 amino acids. Germline loops: CDR1 MDHEN, CDR2 SYDVKM. CDR3 sequence reads: CASSSTGTSGSREQYF. The CDR3 DNA reads TGTGCCAGCAGCTCGACCGGGACTAGCGGGAGTCGGGAGCAGTACTTC.

The chain couples TRBV21-1 to TRBJ2-2; the D call in the table, TRBD2, was not verified against the DNA. TRBV21-1 is a known pseudogene. The CDR3 has 17 residues. The CDR3 sequence is CASSTDSTGTGAGELFF. The CDR3 DNA sequence: TGTGCCAGCAGCACAGACTCTACCGGGACTGGAGCCGGGGAGCTGTTTTTT.

The table lists this clone with a few counts. The chain combines TRBV28 with TRBJ1-2; D is perhaps TRBD1 (5 bases). Germline values: CDR1 MDHEN, CDR2 SYDVKM. The ends were cut back, 3 bases at V and 4 bases at J, with 15 bases in the middle. The CDR3 consists of 15 residues. The CDR3 spells CASSLSNRFGYGYTF. The CDR3 coding sequence is TGTGCCAGCAGTTTGTCCAACAGGTTTGGCTATGGCTACACCTTC.

This clone was counted a single time. The CDR3 reads CASSVVAAADEQFF. The DNA of the CDR3 is TGTGCCAGTTCCGTGGTAGCGGCAGCGGACGAGCAGTTCTTC. This sequence joins TRBV19 and TRBJ2-1; tentative D call: TRBD2 (6 bases). From germline, CDR1 is LNHDA and CDR2 SQIVND (reference sequence). CDR3 length: 14 residues. V lost 8 bases to trimming and J lost 10 bases, with 21 bases between them. The full variable domain, rest sourced from reference TRBV19 and TRBJ2-1, is DGGITQSPKYLFRKEGQNVTLSCEQNLNHDAMYWYRQDPGQGLRLIYYSQIVNDFQKGDIAEGYSVSREKKESFPLTVTSAQKNPTAFYLCASSVVAAADEQFFGPGTRLTVL.

The gene calls are TRBV21-1 and TRBJ1-2; the tabulated D call, TRBD1, remains unverified against the DNA. TRBV21-1 is a documented pseudogene. This CDR3 comprises 14 residues. CDR3 loop: CASRTGDTNYGYTF. CDR3 bases: TGTGCCAGCAGGACAGGGGACACTAACTATGGCTACACCTTC.

The chain has TRBV28 and TRBJ1-4; TRBD1 matches 7 bases. The CDR3 has 15 residues. With 4 bases clipped from V and 3 bases from J, the junction kept 5 bases outside the gene matches. Germline lookup yields CDR1 MDHEN and CDR2 SYDVKM. Here the CDR3 reads CASSSQTGPNEKLFF. The DNA of the CDR3 is TGTGCCAGCAGTTCCCAGACAGGGCCTAATGAAAAACTGTTTTTT.

This clone was detected a few times. The V call is TRBV11-2, the J call TRBJ2-5; 11 nucleotides match TRBD2. This CDR3 spans 15 amino acids. The germline CDR1 and CDR2 sequences are SGHAT and FQNNGV. Trimming took 5 bases from V and 5 from J; bases not matched to a gene: 7. CDR3 in DNA: TGTGCCAGCAGCCCCATAGCGGGAGGGCAGGAGACCCAGTACTTC. Translation gives CASSPIAGGQETQYF.

The chain has TRBV21-1 and TRBJ2-7; the DNA was not used to check the table's D call, TRBD1. TRBV21-1 corresponds to a pseudogene. The CDR3 spans 16 residues. CDR3 sequence (DNA): TGTGCCAGCAGCAAGGGACAGGGGGGGAAAAGCTACGAGCAGTACTTC. This encodes CASSKGQGGKSYEQYF.

This chain joins TRBV7-6 and TRBJ2-1; 10 bases are a match to TRBD2. The CDR3 covers 16 residues. Trimming at V came to 5 bases and at J to 2 bases, leaving 6 bases not matched to a gene. Germline loops: CDR1 SGHVS, CDR2 FNYEAQ. CDR3 in DNA: TGTGCCAGCAGCCCCCGGACTAGCGGAGCCTACAATGAGCAGTTCTTC. It translates to CASSPRTSGAYNEQFF. The variable domain in full, completed from reference TRBV7-6 and TRBJ2-1, reads GAGVSQSPRYKVTKRGQDVALRCDPISGHVSLYWYRQALGQGPEFLTYFNYEAQQDKSGLPNDRFSAERPEGSISTLTIQRTEQRDSAMYRCASSPRTSGAYNEQFFGPGTRLTVL.

The chain has TRBV20-1 and TRBJ2-7, with a tentative D call TRBD1 (6 bases). Trimming took 3 bases from V and 10 from J, leaving 10 bases between them. This CDR3 has 10 residues. CDR1 and CDR2 from the germline V gene are DFQATT and SNEGSKA (reference sequence). This CDR3 reads CSASLGTQYF. The CDR3 DNA reads TGCAGTGCTAGTTTGGGGACACAGTACTTC.

The sample holds many counts of this clone. J is TRBJ2-3 and V is TRBV29-1, with D possibly matching TRBD2 (6 bases). CDR1 and CDR2 (germline): SQVTM, ANQGSEA. The CDR3 runs 15 residues. Deletions cut 1 base from V and 1 base from J, with 12 bases between. The DNA of the CDR3 is TGCAGCGTTGAAGGGTTGGGAGGCGGCACAGATACGCAGTATTTT. Translation gives CSVEGLGGGTDTQYF.

The chain combines TRBV7-6 with TRBJ2-5; perhaps TRBD1 as D (5 bases). The germline gives CDR1 SGHVS, CDR2 FNYEAQ. This CDR3 comprises 13 residues. Trimming left V 0 bases short and J 3 bases short, with 5 bases between. Here the CDR3 reads CASSLAREETQYF. CDR3 nucleotides: TGTGCCAGCAGCTTAGCCAGGGAAGAGACCCAGTACTTC.

This clone showed up just a few times. V usage is TRBV29-1 and J usage is TRBJ1-1; 7 positions match TRBD1. Germline V gives CDR1 SQVTM, CDR2 ANQGSEA. The CDR3 extends over 13 amino acids. Unmatched junction bases numbered 1, after V lost 2 bases and J lost 1 base. Written as DNA, the CDR3 is TGCAGCGTTGAAAGGACAGGGAACACTGAAGCTTTCTTT. This sequence encodes CSVERTGNTEAFF.